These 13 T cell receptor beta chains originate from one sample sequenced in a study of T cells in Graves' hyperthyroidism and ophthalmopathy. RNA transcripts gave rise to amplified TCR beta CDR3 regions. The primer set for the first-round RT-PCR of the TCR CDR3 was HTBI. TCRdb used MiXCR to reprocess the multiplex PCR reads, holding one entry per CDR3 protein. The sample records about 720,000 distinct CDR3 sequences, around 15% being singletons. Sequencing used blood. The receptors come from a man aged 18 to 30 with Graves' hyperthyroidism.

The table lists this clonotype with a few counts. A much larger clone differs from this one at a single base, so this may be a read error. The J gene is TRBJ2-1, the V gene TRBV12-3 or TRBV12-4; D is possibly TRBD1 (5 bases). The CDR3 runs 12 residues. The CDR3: CATTDSYSEQFF. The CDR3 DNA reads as TGTGCCACCACAGACAGCTACAGTGAGCAGTTCTTC.

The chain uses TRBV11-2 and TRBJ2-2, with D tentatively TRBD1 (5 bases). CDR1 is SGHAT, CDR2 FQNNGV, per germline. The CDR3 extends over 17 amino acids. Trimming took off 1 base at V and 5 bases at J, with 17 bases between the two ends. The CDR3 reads CASSLGRQGLRTGELFF. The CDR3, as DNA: TGTGCCAGCAGCTTAGGGCGGCAGGGTCTGAGGACCGGGGAGCTGTTTTTT.

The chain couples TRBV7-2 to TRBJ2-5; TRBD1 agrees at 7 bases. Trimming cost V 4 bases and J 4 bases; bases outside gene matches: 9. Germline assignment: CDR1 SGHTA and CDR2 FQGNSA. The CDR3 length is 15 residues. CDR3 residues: CASSSQGSGGETQYF. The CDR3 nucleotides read TGTGCCAGCAGCTCCCAAGGGTCAGGGGGAGAGACCCAGTACTTC.

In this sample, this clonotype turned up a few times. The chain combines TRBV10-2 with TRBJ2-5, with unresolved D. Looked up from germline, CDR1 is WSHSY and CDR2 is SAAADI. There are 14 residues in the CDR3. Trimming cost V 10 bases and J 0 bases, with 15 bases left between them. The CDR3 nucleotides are TGCGCCACCTCCCGCCAGCTGTACCAAGAGACCCAGTACTTC. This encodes CATSRQLYQETQYF.

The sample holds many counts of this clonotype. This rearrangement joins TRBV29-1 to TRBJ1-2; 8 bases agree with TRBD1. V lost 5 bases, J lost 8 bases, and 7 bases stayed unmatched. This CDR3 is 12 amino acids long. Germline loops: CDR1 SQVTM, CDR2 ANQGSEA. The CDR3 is CSVPGTGGGYTF. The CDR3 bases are TGCAGCGTTCCTGGGACAGGAGGGGGCTACACCTTC.

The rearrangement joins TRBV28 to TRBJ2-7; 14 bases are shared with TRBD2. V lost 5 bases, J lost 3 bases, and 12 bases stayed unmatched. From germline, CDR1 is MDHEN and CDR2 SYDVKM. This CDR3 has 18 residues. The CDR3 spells CASSSGTSGSEAGYEQYF. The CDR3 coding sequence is TGTGCCAGCAGTAGCGGGACTAGCGGGAGCGAGGCCGGCTACGAGCAGTACTTC.

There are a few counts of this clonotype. Here the CDR3 DNA reads TGTGCCTGGAGACCCGGGACAGGGTTAGAGACCCAGTACTTC. This encodes CAWRPGTGLETQYF. The rearrangement links TRBV30 to TRBJ2-5, with 9 bases matching TRBD1. CDR3 length: 14 residues. Looked up from germline, CDR1 is GTSNPN and CDR2 is SVGIG (reference sequence). The J segment lost 4 bases and the V segment lost 3 bases, leaving 6 bases of the junction unmatched.

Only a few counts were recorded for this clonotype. In DNA form, the CDR3 reads TGTGCCAGGACGTTTCTCAAGGATGAGCAGTTCTTC. As protein: CARTFLKDEQFF. The rearrangement uses TRBV2 and TRBJ2-1; D ambiguous. Germline loops: CDR1 SNHLY, CDR2 FYNNEI. Trimming pared 9 bases from V and 8 bases from J, leaving 14 bases between. The CDR3 extends over 12 amino acids. The full variable domain, rest sourced from reference TRBV2 and TRBJ2-1, is EPEVTQTPSHQVTQMGQEVILRCVPISNHLYFYWYRQILGQKVEFLVSFYNNEISEKSEIFDDQFSVERPDGSNFTLKIRSTKLEDSAMYFCARTFLKDEQFFGPGTRLTVL.

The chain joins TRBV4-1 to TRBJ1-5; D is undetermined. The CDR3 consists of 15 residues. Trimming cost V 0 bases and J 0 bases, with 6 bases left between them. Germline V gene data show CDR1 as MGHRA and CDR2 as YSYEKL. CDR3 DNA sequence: TGCGCCAGCAGCCAAGAACAGTATAGCAATCAGCCCCAGCATTTT. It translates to CASSQEQYSNQPQHF.

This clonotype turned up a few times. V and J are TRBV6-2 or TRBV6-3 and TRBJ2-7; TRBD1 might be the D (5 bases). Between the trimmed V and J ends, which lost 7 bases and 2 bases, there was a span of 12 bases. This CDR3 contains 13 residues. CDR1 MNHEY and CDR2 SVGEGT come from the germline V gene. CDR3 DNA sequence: TGTGCCAGCAAAGGGCCAGGGACCTACGAGCAGTACTTC. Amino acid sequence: CASKGPGTYEQYF.

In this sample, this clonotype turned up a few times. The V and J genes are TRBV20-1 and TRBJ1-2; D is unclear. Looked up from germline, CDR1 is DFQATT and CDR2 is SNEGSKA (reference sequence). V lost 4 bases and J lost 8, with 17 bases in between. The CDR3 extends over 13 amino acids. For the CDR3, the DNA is TGCAGTGCTACCCAACATCGGCGTAACGGCTACACCTTC. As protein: CSATQHRRNGYTF.

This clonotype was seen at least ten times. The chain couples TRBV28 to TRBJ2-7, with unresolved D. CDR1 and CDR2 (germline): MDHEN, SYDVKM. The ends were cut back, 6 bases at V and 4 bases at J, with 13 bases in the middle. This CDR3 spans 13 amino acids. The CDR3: CASSPPERYEQYF. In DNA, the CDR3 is TGTGCCAGCAGCCCACCAGAAAGATACGAGCAGTACTTC.

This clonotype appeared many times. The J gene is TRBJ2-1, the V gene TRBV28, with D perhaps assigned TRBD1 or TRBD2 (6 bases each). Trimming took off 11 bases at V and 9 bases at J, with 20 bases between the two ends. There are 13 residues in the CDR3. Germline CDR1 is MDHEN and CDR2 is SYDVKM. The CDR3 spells CALGGHEEVEQFF. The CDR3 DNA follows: TGTGCCCTGGGGGGCCACGAGGAGGTTGAGCAGTTCTTC.